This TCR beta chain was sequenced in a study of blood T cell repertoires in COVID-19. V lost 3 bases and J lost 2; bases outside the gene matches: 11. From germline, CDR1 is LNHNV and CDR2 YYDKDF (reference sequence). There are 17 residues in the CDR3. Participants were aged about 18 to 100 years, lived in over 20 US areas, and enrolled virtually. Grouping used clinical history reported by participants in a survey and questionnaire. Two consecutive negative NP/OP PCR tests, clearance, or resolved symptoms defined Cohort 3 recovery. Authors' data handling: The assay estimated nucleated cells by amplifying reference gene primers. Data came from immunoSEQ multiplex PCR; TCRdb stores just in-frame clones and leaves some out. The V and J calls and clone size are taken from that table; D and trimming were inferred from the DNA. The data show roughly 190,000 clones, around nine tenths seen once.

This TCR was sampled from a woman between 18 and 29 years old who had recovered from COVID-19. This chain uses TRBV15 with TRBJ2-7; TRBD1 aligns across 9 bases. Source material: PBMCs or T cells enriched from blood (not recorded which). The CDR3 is CATSRARPGQGTYEQYF. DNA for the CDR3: TGTGCCACCAGCAGGGCGCGACCGGGACAGGGAACCTACGAGCAGTACTTC. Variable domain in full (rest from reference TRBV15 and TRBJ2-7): DAMVIQNPRYQVTQFGKPVTLSCSQTLNHNVMYWYQQKSSQAPKLLFHYYDKDFNNEADTPDNFQSRRPNTSFCFLDIRSPGLGDTAMYLCATSRARPGQGTYEQYFGPGTRLTVT.